Following are 10 T cell receptor beta chains from one sample sequenced in a study of CD8 T cells in Susac syndrome. Random-hexamer reverse transcription was applied to roughly 0.5 to 1 ug RNA. TCRdb re-called the immunoSEQ multiplex PCR reads through MiXCR, storing one row per CDR3 protein. The data show 120,000 or so distinct CDR3 sequences, just under 95% seen once. The sequenced sample consisted of CD8+ T cells from PBMCs. The receptors shown here come from a human donor with Susac syndrome.

V and J are TRBV4-1 and TRBJ1-5, with no clear D. The germline gives CDR1 MGHRA, CDR2 YSYEKL. The CDR3 runs 16 residues. Deletions cut 1 base from V and 1 base from J, with 11 bases between. DNA of the CDR3: TGCGCCAGCAGCCAAGGTCGGTTCGGAAGCAATCAGCCCCAGCATTTT. Translating it yields CASSQGRFGSNQPQHF.

The CDR3 DNA reads TGTGCCAGCAGCGGACGGGACTCATCCTACGAGCAGTACTTC. This encodes CASSGRDSSYEQYF. The rearrangement joins TRBV9 to TRBJ2-7; D possibly corresponds to TRBD2 (6 bases). Trimming took 3 bases from V and 1 from J, leaving 11 bases between them. This CDR3 region has 14 residues. CDR1 is SGDLS and CDR2 is YYNGEE in the germline V gene.

This sequence joins TRBV23-1 and TRBJ2-7; 7 nucleotides match TRBD1. TRBV23-1 is marked as an open reading frame, function uncertain. V dropped 3 bases and J dropped 0; count of bases not matched to a gene: 11. The CDR3 contains 17 residues. The CDR3 DNA reads as TGCGCCAGCAGTCATAACCAGACAGGGACAAGCTCCTACGAGCAGTACTTC. Translation: CASSHNQTGTSSYEQYF.

This chain connects TRBV7-2 to TRBJ2-7; 11 positions match TRBD2. CDR1 SGHTA and CDR2 FQGNSA come from the germline V gene. The CDR3 runs to 14 residues. Losses at the gene ends were 3 bases for V and 5 bases for J; bases not matched to a gene: 3. The CDR3: CASSFTLAGDEQYF. The CDR3 coding sequence is TGTGCCAGCAGCTTTACACTAGCGGGAGACGAGCAGTACTTC.

V is TRBV30 and J is TRBJ2-7; no definite D call. CDR3 length equals 14 residues. From germline, CDR1 is GTSNPN and CDR2 SVGIG (reference sequence). The V end was cut by 0 bases, the J end by 5 bases, with 14 bases between. The CDR3 loop reads CAWSVGQRADEQYF. In nucleotides, the CDR3 is TGTGCCTGGAGTGTCGGGCAGCGTGCGGACGAGCAGTACTTC.

The chain employs TRBV2 and TRBJ1-2; 8 bases line up with TRBD1. V dropped 4 bases and J dropped 1; count of bases not matched to a gene: 8. The CDR3 is made up of 16 amino acids. Looked up from germline, CDR1 is SNHLY and CDR2 is FYNNEI. The CDR3 spells CASSGALRGHNYGYTF. The CDR3 bases are TGTGCCAGCAGTGGGGCTCTCAGGGGGCATAACTATGGCTACACCTTC.

V usage is TRBV5-1 and J usage is TRBJ2-5; D gene uncertain. Trimming shortened V by 4 bases and J by 10 bases, and 14 bases separated the two germline ends. Looked up from germline, CDR1 is SGHRS and CDR2 is YFSETQ. The CDR3 has 12 amino acids. CDR3 protein: CASSPNTQDQYF. CDR3 DNA sequence: TGCGCCAGCAGCCCAAACACCCAGGACCAGTACTTC. Supplemented by reference TRBV5-1 and TRBJ2-5, the full variable domain reads KAGVTQTPRYLIKTRGQQVTLSCSPISGHRSVSWYQQTPGQGLQFLFEYFSETQRNKGNFPGRFSGRQFSNSRSEMNVSTLELGDSALYLCASSPNTQDQYFGPGTRLLVL.

CDR3 nucleotide sequence: TGTGCCTGGTGCGGGACAGGGGTAGACGAGCAGTACTTC. Its translation is CAWCGTGVDEQYF. The V gene is TRBV30, the J gene TRBJ2-7; 10 bases line up with TRBD1. Germline V CDR1 and CDR2: GTSNPN, SVGIG (reference sequence). V gave up 5 bases and J gave up 5 bases; unmatched junction bases: 6. CDR3 length: 13 residues.

The V and J genes are TRBV2 and TRBJ2-5; D gene ambiguous. CDR3 length equals 15 residues. Germline CDR1 SNHLY, CDR2 FYNNEI. Trimming removed 5 bases at V and 5 bases at J, with 18 bases between. The CDR3 bases are TGTGCCAGCAGTTCCGTCGGAGAAGCGTGGGAGACCCAGTACTTC. Translation: CASSSVGEAWETQYF.

This rearrangement joins TRBV4-2 to TRBJ2-7; tentatively, D is TRBD2 (5 bases). The ends were cut back, 4 bases at V and 2 bases at J, with 18 bases in the middle. The germline V gene encodes CDR1 LGHNA and CDR2 YNFKEQ. There are 16 residues in the CDR3. The CDR3 bases are TGTGCCAGCAGCCCCGAAGGCCTTGAGGGAACCTACGAGCAGTACTTC. Its translation is CASSPEGLEGTYEQYF.